The subject of this entry is one T cell receptor beta chain. What this receptor recognizes is not known. No clone much larger than this one lies a single base away; base qualities are absent. This sample was taken from a study of early T cells in non-severe SARS-CoV-2 infection (dated by TCRdb to about 2021). Describing the broader study: Because TCR sequencing was done on bulk RNA from unsorted whole blood, the alpha and beta chains could not be paired.

Overall study outcomes, separate from this receptor: VDJdb matching was skewed toward anti-spike CD8 responses and likely underestimated virus-specific expansions, missing private and CD4 specificities.

Receptors were amplified or captured by 5' RACE. Sequencing instrument: NextSeq 500. In the TCR library protocol, unique molecular identifiers were attached to individual cDNA molecules to correct for PCR bias and sequencing error. Both TCR alpha and beta chains were sequenced, and tight co-correlation was observed between alpha and beta sequence abundances in each sample. As for how the authors treated the data: V gene, J gene and CDR3 annotation of TCR sequences was performed with Decombinator V4. TCRs were defined as expanded if a significant change between any two time points was detected under a Poisson model with p below 0.0001. Abundances of TCRs were expressed as counts per million after normalisation to the total number of TCRs sequenced in each sample. TRAV1-2 paired with TRAJ12, TRAJ20 or TRAJ33 defined MAIT TCRs, while TRAV10 paired with TRAJ18 defined iNKT TCRs. VDJdb, accessed on 1 November 2021, was searched for TCRs annotated for CMV, EBV and SARS-CoV-2, and TCRs annotated for more than one antigen were excluded. TCRdb passed the public sequencing reads through fastp at Q25 and MiXCR, retaining productive beta sequences. All rows with the same CDR3 protein become a single entry with the most common DNA and genes. Clone size and V and J calls follow TCRdb, not the original study. A total of tens of thousands of distinct CDR3 sequences appear in this sample, approximately 12% of them only once. About 5% of the sample rests with the top ten.

From the germline V gene, CDR1 is SGHAT and CDR2 is FQNNGV. From the cysteine through the phenylalanine, the CDR3 covers 16 amino acids. Only the CDR3 portion is preserved as DNA: 48 bases, with reading frame beginning at the first base. V and J lose 0 bases and 2 bases, and a span of 13 bases separates them. This was a case-control study nested in a cohort of healthcare workers in London, UK, who had nasopharyngeal swab PCR tests and blood samples taken every week. Healthcare workers were recruited during the week of the UK lockdown, between 23 and 31 March 2020, and followed weekly for up to roughly 15 weeks.

The chain links TRBV11-2 with TRBJ2-5; a tentative D match to TRBD1 spans 6 bases. This TCR was recovered from an adult who was a healthcare worker with PCR-confirmed SARS-CoV-2 infection or an uninfected control (not recorded which). Sequenced: whole blood. Here the CDR3 is given as CASSLEGQGSQETQYF. The bases read TGTGCCAGCAGCTTAGAGGGCCAGGGGTCACAAGAGACCCAGTACTTC.